Each of the 25 T cell receptor beta chains below was sequenced from the same sample in a study of human T cells and chemical hapten exposure (dated by TCRdb to the early 2020s). Preparation of the library involved RACE. Sequencing was performed on a NextSeq 500. TCRdb took the public reads, trimmed them with fastp at Q25, ran MiXCR for clone calling and kept in-frame beta chains. CDR3 protein sequences are deduplicated, and each keeps its most common genes and DNA. This sample comprises 130,000 or so distinct CDR3 sequences, more than 7.5% of them detected only once. 1.5% to 2% of the sample belongs to the ten largest clones. The time point label, read with the paper, signifies: healthy volunteer bleed at 2 weeks. Total RNA was extracted from unfractionated whole blood that had been collected in Tempus Blood RNA tubes. Sequenced input: whole blood. Receptors were obtained from a male donor in good health. Some clones in this sample may be carry-over from other donors' samples.

This clonotype was counted only a few times. V gene TRBV3-1 combines with J gene TRBJ1-3; no definite D call. Trimming pared 9 bases from V and 0 bases from J, leaving 9 bases between. The CDR3 spans 13 residues. The V gene's germline CDR1 is LGHDT and CDR2 YNNKEL (reference sequence). The CDR3 loop reads CARDGSSGNTIYF. The CDR3 DNA is TGTGCCAGGGACGGAAGCTCTGGAAACACCATATATTTT.

The chain recombines TRBV7-2 with TRBJ1-2; 7 nucleotides match TRBD1. The CDR3 is 16 amino acids. Unmatched junction bases numbered 6, after V lost 2 bases and J lost 0 bases. Germline-derived CDR1 and CDR2 are SGHTA and FQGNSA. CDR3 loop: CASSLFAGTANYGYTF. In DNA, the CDR3 is TGTGCCAGCAGCTTATTTGCCGGGACAGCTAACTATGGCTACACCTTC. The entire variable domain, with the rest obtained from reference TRBV7-2 and TRBJ1-2, is as follows: GAGVSQSPSNKVTEKGKDVELRCDPISGHTALYWYRQSLGQGLEFLIYFQGNSAPDKSGLPSDRFSAERTGGSVSTLTIQRTQQEDSAVYLCASSLFAGTANYGYTFGSGTRLTVV.

Worth noting for this clonotype: A much larger clone is a single base away; this may be a read error. The chain is built from TRBV27 and TRBJ1-1; D is perhaps TRBD1 (6 bases). Germline CDR1 and CDR2: MNHEY and SMNVEV (reference sequence). The CDR3 is 15 amino acids. The CDR3 region is CTSSRITGQGTEAFF. CDR3 in DNA: TGTACCAGCAGCCGGATCACAGGTCAGGGGACTGAAGCTTTCTTT.

This clonotype was counted only a few times. V is TRBV12-3 or TRBV12-4 and J is TRBJ2-1, with D possibly matching TRBD1 (5 bases). Between the trimmed V and J ends, which lost 7 bases and 0 bases, there was a span of 13 bases. The CDR3 runs to 15 residues. CDR3 amino acids: CASTPGLGSYNEQFF. The DNA of the CDR3 is TGTGCCAGCACCCCAGGGTTGGGCTCCTACAATGAGCAGTTCTTC.

This clonotype has only a few counts. V is TRBV29-1 and J is TRBJ2-7, with a possible D match to TRBD1 (6 bases). The CDR3 is 15 residues long. V was clipped by 0 bases and J by 1 base, with 13 bases between them. Germline V gene sequence: CDR1 SQVTM, CDR2 ANQGSEA. CDR3 DNA sequence: TGCAGCGTTGAAGACCCCAGGGGAGTGTCCTACGAGCAGTACTTC. The encoded protein is CSVEDPRGVSYEQYF.

The gene calls are TRBV27 and TRBJ2-7; D gene ambiguous. The V gene lost 0 bases and the J gene lost 0 bases, with 3 bases spanning the gap. CDR1 MNHEY and CDR2 SMNVEV come from the germline V gene (reference sequence). The CDR3 has 13 residues. Here the CDR3 DNA reads TGTGCCAGCAGTTTATCGATCTCCTACGAGCAGTACTTC. Amino acids: CASSLSISYEQYF.

The chain links TRBV9 to TRBJ1-1; 10 nucleotides line up with TRBD1. The CDR3 is made up of 14 amino acids. From germline, CDR1 is SGDLS and CDR2 YYNGEE. V trimming: 4 bases; J trimming: 8 bases; junction bases outside the gene matches: 8. This chain's CDR3 is CASSIGTGAAEAFF. In DNA, the CDR3 is TGTGCCAGCAGCATTGGGACAGGGGCCGCCGAAGCTTTCTTT.

This clonotype showed up many times. In DNA form, the CDR3 reads TGTGCCAGCAGCGAGGGACAGGGGGGTGACATTCAGTACTTC. Protein sequence: CASSEGQGGDIQYF. This chain uses TRBV7-6 with TRBJ2-4; 11 bases line up with TRBD1. Looked up from germline, CDR1 is SGHVS and CDR2 is FNYEAQ. The trim removed 5 bases at V and 8 bases at J, leaving 5 bases unmatched. The length of the CDR3 is 14 residues.

A few counts support this clonotype. V and J are TRBV6-1 and TRBJ1-3, with 8 bases matching TRBD1. The CDR3 runs to 12 residues. The germline V gene encodes CDR1 MNHNS and CDR2 SASEGT. Germline trimming cut 5 bases from V and 9 bases from J; bases unmatched to any gene: 3. The CDR3 sequence: CASSFTGGTIYF. In nucleotides, the CDR3 is TGTGCCAGCAGTTTTACAGGGGGCACCATATATTTT.

The gene calls are TRBV6-5 and TRBJ2-7, with D maybe TRBD2 (5 bases). V lost 4 bases, J lost 3 bases, and 10 bases lay in between. CDR1 and CDR2 (germline): MNHEY, SVGAGI. This CDR3 is 13 amino acids long. The DNA of the CDR3 is TGTGCCAGCAGTTCGGTTACTAGCTACGAGCAGTACTTC. Translating it yields CASSSVTSYEQYF.

A few counts support this clonotype. The chain is built from TRBV7-9 and TRBJ1-1; TRBD1 matches 9 bases. The CDR3 spans 17 residues. Germline V gives CDR1 SEHNR, CDR2 FQNEAQ (reference sequence). The trim removed 5 bases at V and 0 bases at J, leaving 10 bases unmatched. The CDR3 region has the DNA TGTGCCAGCAGCCTGGGAAGGGACAGGGTAATGAACACTGAAGCTTTCTTT. This sequence encodes CASSLGRDRVMNTEAFF.

This clonotype was detected many times. The chain has TRBV10-2 and TRBJ2-7; 9 bases agree with TRBD2. The junction had 5 bases not matched to a gene; V was cut back by 6 bases and J by 2 bases. The CDR3 runs 14 residues. Per the germline V gene, CDR1 is WSHSY and CDR2 is SAAADI. The CDR3 coding sequence is TGCGCCAGCAGGCTGGCGGGGGGGACCTACGAGCAGTACTTC. Protein sequence: CASRLAGGTYEQYF.

The CDR3 DNA is TGTGCCAGCAGCAAGGGGACGCGGAGCTCCTATAATTCACCCCTCCACTTT. Residues: CASSKGTRSSYNSPLHF. This chain joins TRBV7-8 and TRBJ1-6, with D perhaps TRBD1 (5 bases). CDR1 and CDR2 from the germline V gene are SGHVS and FQNEAQ. V lost 5 bases, J lost 0 bases, and 14 bases lay in between. The length of the CDR3 is 17 residues.

The chain is built from TRBV6-5 and TRBJ2-7; TRBD1 matches at 9 bases. V was pared by 5 bases and J by 3 bases, with 8 bases of the junction left unmatched. The germline V gene has CDR1 MNHEY and CDR2 SVGAGI. The CDR3 has 15 amino acids. CDR3 sequence: CASSATGTGSYEQYF. The DNA for the CDR3 is TGTGCCAGCAGTGCGACCGGGACAGGGAGCTACGAGCAGTACTTC.

Many counts were recorded for this clonotype. The genes are TRBV12-3 or TRBV12-4 and TRBJ1-4, with D uncertain. This CDR3 has 14 residues. Deletions cut 1 base from V and 2 bases from J, with 5 bases between. CDR3 sequence (DNA): TGTGCCAGCAGTTTAGGAAGTACTAATGAAAAACTGTTTTTT. Translation gives CASSLGSTNEKLFF.

J is TRBJ1-1 and V is TRBV12-5, with unresolved D. Germline loops: CDR1 LGHNT, CDR2 FRNRAP. This CDR3 spans 14 amino acids. Trimming cost V 1 base and J 5 bases, with 11 bases left between them. The CDR3 region has the DNA TGTGCTAGTGGTTTGGGCGGGGAGGGAACTGAAGCTTTCTTT. Translated: CASGLGGEGTEAFF.

V gene TRBV5-1 combines with J gene TRBJ1-1; the D is unclear. CDR3 size: 13 residues. Germline assignment: CDR1 SGHRS and CDR2 YFSETQ. Between the trimmed V and J ends, which lost 8 bases and 0 bases, there was a span of 11 bases. CDR3 coding DNA: TGCGCCAGTAATCGGGATTTGAACACTGAAGCTTTCTTT. Its translation: CASNRDLNTEAFF.

This clonotype was recorded at least ten times. This rearrangement joins TRBV4-2 to TRBJ2-1; TRBD1 aligns across 7 bases. Per the germline V gene, CDR1 is LGHNA and CDR2 is YNFKEQ. CDR3 length: 14 amino acids. The V gene end was trimmed by 2 bases and the J gene end by 5 bases; junction bases not matched to a gene: 3. DNA for the CDR3: TGTGCCAGCAGCCAACCCCAGGGGGACAATGAGCAGTTCTTC. This codes for CASSQPQGDNEQFF.

The rearrangement joins TRBV12-3 or TRBV12-4 to TRBJ2-5, with D possibly being TRBD1 or TRBD2 (6 bases each). This CDR3 is 15 amino acids long. Trimming stripped 3 bases from V and 0 bases from J, with 11 bases between. DNA of the CDR3: TGTGCCAGCAGTTTCGGGGGCAGGTACCAAGAGACCCAGTACTTC. Its protein is CASSFGGRYQETQYF.

The rearrangement joins TRBV20-1 to TRBJ1-3, with D possibly being TRBD1 (6 bases). The CDR3 extends over 20 amino acids. The V gene's germline CDR1 is DFQATT and CDR2 SNEGSKA (reference sequence). Trimming stripped 0 bases from V and 0 bases from J, with 24 bases between. The CDR3 DNA reads TGCAGTGCTAGAGACTCGGACAGACCCACCCCAGGGTTCTCTGGAAACACCATATATTTT. This encodes CSARDSDRPTPGFSGNTIYF.

This clonotype was observed a few times. The rearrangement joins TRBV12-3 or TRBV12-4 to TRBJ1-5, with TRBD1 matching over 8 bases. V was clipped by 3 bases and J by 7 bases; unmatched bases: 5. The CDR3 consists of 14 residues. DNA for the CDR3: TGTGCCAGCAGTTTTAGACAGGGGAGGCAGCCCCAGCATTTT. It codes for CASSFRQGRQPQHF.

This clonotype was counted only a few times. The rearrangement joins TRBV19 to TRBJ2-7; 8 bases are shared with TRBD1. CDR1 LNHDA and CDR2 SQIVND come from the germline V gene (reference sequence). This CDR3 has 14 residues. Trimming at V came to 4 bases and at J to 2 bases, leaving 4 bases not matched to a gene. CDR3 coding DNA: TGTGCCAGTAGTACTCAGACAGGGGCCTACGAGCAGTACTTC. Amino acid sequence: CASSTQTGAYEQYF.

The gene calls are TRBV20-1 and TRBJ2-7, with D possibly matching TRBD1 (5 bases). This CDR3 comprises 13 residues. V was cut by 6 bases and J by 6 bases, with 18 bases left in between. The germline V gene has CDR1 DFQATT and CDR2 SNEGSKA (reference sequence). The DNA of the CDR3 is TGCAGTGCCCGACACCCCCAGGGTCCCGAGCAGTACTTC. The encoded protein is CSARHPQGPEQYF.

There are a few counts of this clonotype. The rearrangement joins TRBV7-2 to TRBJ2-5, with TRBD2 matching over 13 bases. The CDR3 is 18 amino acids. V dropped 4 bases and J dropped 0; count of bases not matched to a gene: 8. CDR1 and CDR2 (germline): SGHTA, FQGNSA. The CDR3 region is CASSSGRGLAGYQETQYF. The CDR3 nucleotides read TGTGCCAGCAGCTCCGGGAGGGGACTAGCGGGGTACCAAGAGACCCAGTACTTC.

This clonotype was observed a handful of times. This chain connects TRBV6-5 to TRBJ2-5; 8 positions agree with TRBD1. J was trimmed by 2 bases and V by 6 bases; bases with no gene match: 5. The germline gives CDR1 MNHEY, CDR2 SVGAGI. The CDR3 sequence is 14 residues long. This CDR3 reads CASSNGQGQETQYF. The CDR3 bases are TGTGCCAGCAGCAATGGACAGGGACAAGAGACCCAGTACTTC.